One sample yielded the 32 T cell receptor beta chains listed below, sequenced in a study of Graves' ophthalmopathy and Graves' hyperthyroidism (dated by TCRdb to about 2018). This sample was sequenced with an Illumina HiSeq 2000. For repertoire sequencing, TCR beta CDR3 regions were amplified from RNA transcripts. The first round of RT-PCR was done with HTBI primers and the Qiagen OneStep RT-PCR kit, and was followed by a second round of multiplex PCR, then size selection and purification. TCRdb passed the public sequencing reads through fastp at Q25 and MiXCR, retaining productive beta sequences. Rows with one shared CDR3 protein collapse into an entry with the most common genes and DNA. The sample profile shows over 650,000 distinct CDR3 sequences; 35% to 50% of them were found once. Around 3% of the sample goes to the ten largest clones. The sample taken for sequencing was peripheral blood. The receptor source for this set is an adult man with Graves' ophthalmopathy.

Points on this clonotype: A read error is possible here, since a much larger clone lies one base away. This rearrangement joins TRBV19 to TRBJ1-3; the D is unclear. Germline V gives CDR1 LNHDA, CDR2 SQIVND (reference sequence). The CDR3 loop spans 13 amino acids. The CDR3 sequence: CASRADSGNTTYF. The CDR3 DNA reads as TGTGCCAGTAGGGCAGACTCTGGAAACACCACATATTTT.

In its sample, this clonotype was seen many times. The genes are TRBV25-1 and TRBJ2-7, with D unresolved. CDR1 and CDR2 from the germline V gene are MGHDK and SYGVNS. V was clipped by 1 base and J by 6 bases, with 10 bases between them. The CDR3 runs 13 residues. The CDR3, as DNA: TGTGCCAGCAGTGAATTTACCGGCGCCGAGCAGTACTTC. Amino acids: CASSEFTGAEQYF.

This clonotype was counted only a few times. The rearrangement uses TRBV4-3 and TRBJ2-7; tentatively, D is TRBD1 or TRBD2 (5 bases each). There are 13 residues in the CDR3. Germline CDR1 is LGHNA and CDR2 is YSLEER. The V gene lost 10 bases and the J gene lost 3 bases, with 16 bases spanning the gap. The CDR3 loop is CATRPGPIYEQYF. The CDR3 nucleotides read TGCGCCACCAGACCGGGACCGATCTACGAGCAGTACTTC.

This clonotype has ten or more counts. CDR3 sequence (DNA): TGTGCCAGCAGCTCCCCGGGGGGGAAGAATTCACCCCTCCACTTT. Translating it yields CASSSPGGKNSPLHF. The genes are TRBV7-2 and TRBJ1-6; D perhaps matches TRBD1 (5 bases). Trimming stripped 4 bases from V and 7 bases from J, with 14 bases between. Germline lookup yields CDR1 SGHTA and CDR2 FQGNSA. This CDR3 region has 15 residues.

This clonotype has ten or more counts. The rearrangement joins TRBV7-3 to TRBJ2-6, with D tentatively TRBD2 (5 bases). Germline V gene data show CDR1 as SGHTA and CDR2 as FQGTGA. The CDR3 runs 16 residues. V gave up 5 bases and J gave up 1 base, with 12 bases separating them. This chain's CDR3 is CASSPPAASGANVLTF. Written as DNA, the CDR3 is TGTGCCAGCAGCCCCCCAGCGGCATCTGGGGCCAACGTCCTGACTTTC. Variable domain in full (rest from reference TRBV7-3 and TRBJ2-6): GAGVSQTPSNKVTEKGKYVELRCDPISGHTALYWYRQSLGQGPEFLIYFQGTGAADDSGLPNDRFFAVRPEGSVSTLKIQRTERGDSAVYLCASSPPAASGANVLTFGAGSRLTVL.

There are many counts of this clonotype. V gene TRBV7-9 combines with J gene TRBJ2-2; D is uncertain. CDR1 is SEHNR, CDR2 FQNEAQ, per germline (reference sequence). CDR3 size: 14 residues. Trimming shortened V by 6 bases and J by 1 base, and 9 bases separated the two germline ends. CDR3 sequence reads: CASRVNGNTGELFF. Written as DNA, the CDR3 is TGTGCCAGCAGGGTTAATGGGAACACCGGGGAGCTGTTTTTT.

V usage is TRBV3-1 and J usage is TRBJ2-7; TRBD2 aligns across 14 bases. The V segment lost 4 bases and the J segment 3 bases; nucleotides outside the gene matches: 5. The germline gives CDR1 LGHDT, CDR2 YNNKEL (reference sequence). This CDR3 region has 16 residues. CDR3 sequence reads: CASSRGLAGAFYEQYF. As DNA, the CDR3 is TGTGCCAGCAGCCGGGGACTAGCGGGAGCCTTCTACGAGCAGTACTTC.

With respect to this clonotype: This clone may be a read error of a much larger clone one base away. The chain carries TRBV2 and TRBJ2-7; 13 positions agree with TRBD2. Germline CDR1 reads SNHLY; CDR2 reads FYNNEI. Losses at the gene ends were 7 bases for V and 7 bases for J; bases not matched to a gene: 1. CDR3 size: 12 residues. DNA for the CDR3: TGTGCCAGCAAGGGACTAGCGGGGGAGCAGTACTTC. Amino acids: CASKGLAGEQYF.

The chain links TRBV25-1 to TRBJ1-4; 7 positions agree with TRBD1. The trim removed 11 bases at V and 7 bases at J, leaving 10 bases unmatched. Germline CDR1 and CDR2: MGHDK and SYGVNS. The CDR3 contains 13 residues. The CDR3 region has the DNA TGTGCCGGCACCAGGGGGGGACTTGAAAAACTGTTTTTT. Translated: CAGTRGGLEKLFF.

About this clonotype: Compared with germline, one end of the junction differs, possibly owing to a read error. The CDR3 sequence: CTSSPRPSSDDYGYTF. Written as DNA, the CDR3 is TGTACCAGCAGCCCCCGGCCCTCCTCAGACGACTATGGCTACACCTTC. This chain uses TRBV9 with TRBJ1-2; D is undetermined. The CDR3 totals 16 residues. CDR1 SGDLS and CDR2 YYNGEE come from the germline V gene.

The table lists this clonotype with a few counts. The CDR3 reads CAISEGLTSTDTQYF. The CDR3 nucleotides read TGTGCCATCAGTGAGGGACTAACTAGCACAGATACGCAGTATTTT. The chain carries TRBV10-3 and TRBJ2-3; a possible D gene is TRBD2 (6 bases). The germline V and J ends were trimmed by 2 bases and 0 bases, with 9 bases remaining between them. The CDR3 runs 15 residues. The germline gives CDR1 ENHRY, CDR2 SYGVKD.

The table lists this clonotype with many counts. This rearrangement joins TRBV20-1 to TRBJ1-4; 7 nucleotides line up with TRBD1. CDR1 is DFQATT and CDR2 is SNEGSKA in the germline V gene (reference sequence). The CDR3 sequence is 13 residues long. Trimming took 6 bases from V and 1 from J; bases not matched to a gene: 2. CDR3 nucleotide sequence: TGCAGTGCATGGGACAGAACTAATGAAAAACTGTTTTTT. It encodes CSAWDRTNEKLFF.

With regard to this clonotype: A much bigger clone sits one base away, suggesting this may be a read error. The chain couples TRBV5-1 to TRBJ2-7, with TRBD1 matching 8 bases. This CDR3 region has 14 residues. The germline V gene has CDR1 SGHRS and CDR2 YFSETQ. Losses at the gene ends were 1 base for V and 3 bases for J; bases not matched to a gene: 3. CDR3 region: CASSLSGGDYEQYF. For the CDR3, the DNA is TGCGCCAGCAGCTTGTCAGGGGGCGACTACGAGCAGTACTTC.

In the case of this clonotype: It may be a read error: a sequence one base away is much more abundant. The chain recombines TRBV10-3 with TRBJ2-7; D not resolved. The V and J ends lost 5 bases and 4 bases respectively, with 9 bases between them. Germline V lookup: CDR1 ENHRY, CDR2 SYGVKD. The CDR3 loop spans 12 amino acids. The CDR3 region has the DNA TGTGCCATCAGTTCGGACCATTACGAGCAGTACTTC. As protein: CAISSDHYEQYF.

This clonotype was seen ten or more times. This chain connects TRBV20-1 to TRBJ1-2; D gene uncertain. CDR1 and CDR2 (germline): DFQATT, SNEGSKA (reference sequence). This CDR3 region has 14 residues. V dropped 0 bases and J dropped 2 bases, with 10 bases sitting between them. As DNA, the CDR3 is TGCAGTGCTAGAGATGGGTCGGTGAACTATGGCTACACCTTC. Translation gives CSARDGSVNYGYTF.

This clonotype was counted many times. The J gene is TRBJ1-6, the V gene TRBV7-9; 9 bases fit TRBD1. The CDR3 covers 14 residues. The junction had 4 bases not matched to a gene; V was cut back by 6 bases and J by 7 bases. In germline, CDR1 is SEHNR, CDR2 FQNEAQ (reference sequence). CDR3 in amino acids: CASRPGQGNSPLHF. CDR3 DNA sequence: TGTGCCAGCAGACCGGGACAGGGAAATTCACCCCTCCACTTT.

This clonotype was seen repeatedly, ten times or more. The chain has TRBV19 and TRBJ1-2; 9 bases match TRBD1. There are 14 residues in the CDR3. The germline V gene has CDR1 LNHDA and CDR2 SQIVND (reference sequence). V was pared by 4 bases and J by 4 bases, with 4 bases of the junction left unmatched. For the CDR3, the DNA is TGTGCCAGTAGTACCCAGGGACAGGGCTATGGCTACACCTTC. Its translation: CASSTQGQGYGYTF.

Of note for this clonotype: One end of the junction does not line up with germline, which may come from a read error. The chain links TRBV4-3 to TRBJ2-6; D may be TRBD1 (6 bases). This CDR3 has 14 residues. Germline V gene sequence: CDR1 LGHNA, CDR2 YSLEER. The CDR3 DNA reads TGCGCCAGCAGCCAAGACCAAGGGGGCAACGTCCTGACTTTC. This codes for CASSQDQGGNVLTF.

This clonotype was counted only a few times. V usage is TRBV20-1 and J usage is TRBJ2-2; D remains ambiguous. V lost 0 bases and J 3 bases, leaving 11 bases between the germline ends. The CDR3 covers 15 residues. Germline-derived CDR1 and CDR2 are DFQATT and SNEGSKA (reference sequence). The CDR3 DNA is TGCAGTGCTAGAGATCGTGTTGGACACACCGGGGAGCTGTTTTTT. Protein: CSARDRVGHTGELFF.

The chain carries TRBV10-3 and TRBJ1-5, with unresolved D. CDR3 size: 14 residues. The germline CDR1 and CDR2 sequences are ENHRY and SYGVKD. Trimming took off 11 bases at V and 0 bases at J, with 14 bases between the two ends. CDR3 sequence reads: CAAKDGYSNQPQHF. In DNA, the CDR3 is TGTGCCGCCAAGGACGGTTATAGCAATCAGCCCCAGCATTTT.

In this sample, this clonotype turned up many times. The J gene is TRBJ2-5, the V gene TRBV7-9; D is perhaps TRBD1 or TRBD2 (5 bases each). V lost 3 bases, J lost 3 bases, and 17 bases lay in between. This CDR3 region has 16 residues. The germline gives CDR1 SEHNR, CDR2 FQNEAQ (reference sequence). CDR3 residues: CASSFYRGLVEETQYF. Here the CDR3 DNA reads TGTGCCAGCAGCTTTTATCGGGGCTTGGTTGAAGAGACCCAGTACTTC.

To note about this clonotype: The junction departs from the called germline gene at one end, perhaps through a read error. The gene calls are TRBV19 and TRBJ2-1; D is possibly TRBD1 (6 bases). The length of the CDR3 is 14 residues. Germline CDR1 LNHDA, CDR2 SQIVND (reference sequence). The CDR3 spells CASSPGTSYNGQFF. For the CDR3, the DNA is TGTGCCAGTAGTCCCGGGACAAGCTACAATGGGCAGTTCTTC.

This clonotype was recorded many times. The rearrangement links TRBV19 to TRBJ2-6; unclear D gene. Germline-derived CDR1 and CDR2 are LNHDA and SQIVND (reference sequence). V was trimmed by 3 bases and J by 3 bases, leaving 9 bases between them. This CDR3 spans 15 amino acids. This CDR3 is CASSMWVDGANVLTF. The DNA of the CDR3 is TGTGCCAGTAGTATGTGGGTTGATGGGGCCAACGTCCTGACTTTC. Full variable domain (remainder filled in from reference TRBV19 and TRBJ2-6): DGGITQSPKYLFRKEGQNVTLSCEQNLNHDAMYWYRQDPGQGLRLIYYSQIVNDFQKGDIAEGYSVSREKKESFPLTVTSAQKNPTAFYLCASSMWVDGANVLTFGAGSRLTVL.

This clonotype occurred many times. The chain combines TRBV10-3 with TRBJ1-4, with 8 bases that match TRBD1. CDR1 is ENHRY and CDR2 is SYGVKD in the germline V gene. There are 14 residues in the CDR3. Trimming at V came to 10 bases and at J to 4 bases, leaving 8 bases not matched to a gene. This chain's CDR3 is CATQQQGVNEKLFF. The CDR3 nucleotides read TGTGCCACCCAACAACAGGGGGTTAATGAAAAACTGTTTTTT.

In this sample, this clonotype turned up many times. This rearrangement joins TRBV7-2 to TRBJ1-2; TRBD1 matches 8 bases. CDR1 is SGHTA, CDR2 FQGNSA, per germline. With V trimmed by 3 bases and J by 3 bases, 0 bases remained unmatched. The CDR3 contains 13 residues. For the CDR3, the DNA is TGTGCCAGCAGCTTCAGGGGGCACTATGGCTACACCTTC. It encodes CASSFRGHYGYTF.

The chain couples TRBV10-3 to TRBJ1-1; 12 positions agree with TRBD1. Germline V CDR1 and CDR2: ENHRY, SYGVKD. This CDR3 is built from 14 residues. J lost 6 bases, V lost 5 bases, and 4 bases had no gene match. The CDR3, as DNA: TGTGCCATCAGTTGGGGACAGGGGGCTGCTGAAGCTTTCTTT. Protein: CAISWGQGAAEAFF.

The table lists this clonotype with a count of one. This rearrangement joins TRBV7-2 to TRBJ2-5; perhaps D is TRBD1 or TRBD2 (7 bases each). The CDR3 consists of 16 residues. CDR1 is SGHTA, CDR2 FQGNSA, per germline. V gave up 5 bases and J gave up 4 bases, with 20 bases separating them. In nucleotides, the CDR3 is TGTGCCAGCAGCCAAGAAGGAGGGGGCGGGGGAGAGACCCAGTACTTC. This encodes CASSQEGGGGGETQYF.

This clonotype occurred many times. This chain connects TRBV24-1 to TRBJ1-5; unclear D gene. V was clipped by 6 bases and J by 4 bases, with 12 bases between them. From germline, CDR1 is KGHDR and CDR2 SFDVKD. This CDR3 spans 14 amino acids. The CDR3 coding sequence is TGTGCCACCAGTAGCGGGATACAGAATCAGCCCCAGCATTTT. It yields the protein CATSSGIQNQPQHF.

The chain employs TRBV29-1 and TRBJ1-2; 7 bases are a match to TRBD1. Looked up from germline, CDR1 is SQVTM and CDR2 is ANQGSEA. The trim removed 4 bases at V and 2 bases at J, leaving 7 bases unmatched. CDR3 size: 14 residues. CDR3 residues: CSVVGGDWNYGYTF. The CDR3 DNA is TGCAGCGTTGTAGGGGGCGATTGGAACTATGGCTACACCTTC. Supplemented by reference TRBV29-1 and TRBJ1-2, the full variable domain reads SAVISQKPSRDICQRGTSLTIQCQVDSQVTMMFWYRQQPGQSLTLIATANQGSEATYESGFVIDKFPISRPNLTFSTLTVSNMSPEDSSIYLCSVVGGDWNYGYTFGSGTRLTVV.

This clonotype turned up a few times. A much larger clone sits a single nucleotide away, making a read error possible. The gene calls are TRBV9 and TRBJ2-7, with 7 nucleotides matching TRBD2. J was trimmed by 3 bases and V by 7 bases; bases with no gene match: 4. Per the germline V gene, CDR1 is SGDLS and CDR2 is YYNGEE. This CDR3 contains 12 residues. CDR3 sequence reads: CASGGERYEQYF. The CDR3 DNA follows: TGTGCCAGCGGGGGGGAACGCTACGAGCAGTACTTC.

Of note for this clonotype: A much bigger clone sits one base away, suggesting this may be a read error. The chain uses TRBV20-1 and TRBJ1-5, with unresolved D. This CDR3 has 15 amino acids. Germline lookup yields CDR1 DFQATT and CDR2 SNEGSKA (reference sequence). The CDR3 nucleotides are TGCAGTGCTAGAGATGGGGTTCTGGGCAATCGGCCCCAGCATTTT. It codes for CSARDGVLGNRPQHF.

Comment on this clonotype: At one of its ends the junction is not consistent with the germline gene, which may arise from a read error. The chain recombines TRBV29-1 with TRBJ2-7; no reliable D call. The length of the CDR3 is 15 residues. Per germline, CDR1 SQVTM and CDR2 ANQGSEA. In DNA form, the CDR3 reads TGCAGCGTTGAGGAAGGGATAGCCGCGCCCTACGGGCAGTACTTC. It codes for CSVEEGIAAPYGQYF.